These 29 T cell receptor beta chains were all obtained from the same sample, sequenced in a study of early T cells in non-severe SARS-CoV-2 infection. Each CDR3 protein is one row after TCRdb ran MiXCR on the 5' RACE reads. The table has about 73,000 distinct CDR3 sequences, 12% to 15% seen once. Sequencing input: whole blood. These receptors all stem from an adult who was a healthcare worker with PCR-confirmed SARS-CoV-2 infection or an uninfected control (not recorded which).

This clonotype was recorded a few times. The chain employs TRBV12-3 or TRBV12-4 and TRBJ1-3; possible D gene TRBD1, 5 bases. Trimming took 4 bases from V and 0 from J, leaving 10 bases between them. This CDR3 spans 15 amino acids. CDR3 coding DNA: TGTGCCAGCAGTTGGGGACGGAACTCTGGAAACACCATATATTTT. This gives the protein CASSWGRNSGNTIYF.

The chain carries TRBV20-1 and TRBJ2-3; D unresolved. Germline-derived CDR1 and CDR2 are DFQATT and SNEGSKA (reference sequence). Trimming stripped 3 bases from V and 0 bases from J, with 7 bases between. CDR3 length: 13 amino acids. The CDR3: CSARPLSTDTQYF. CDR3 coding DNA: TGCAGTGCTAGGCCCCTCAGCACAGATACGCAGTATTTT.

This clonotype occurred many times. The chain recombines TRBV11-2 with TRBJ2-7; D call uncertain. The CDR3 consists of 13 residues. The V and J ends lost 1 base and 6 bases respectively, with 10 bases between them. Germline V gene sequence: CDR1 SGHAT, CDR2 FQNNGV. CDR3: CASSLAVLGEQYF. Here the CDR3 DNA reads TGTGCCAGCAGCTTAGCGGTCCTGGGCGAGCAGTACTTC.

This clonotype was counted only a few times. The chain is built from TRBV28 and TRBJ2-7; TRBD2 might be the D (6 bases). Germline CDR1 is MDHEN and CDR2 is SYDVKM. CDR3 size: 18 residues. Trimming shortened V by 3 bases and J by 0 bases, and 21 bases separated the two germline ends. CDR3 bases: TGTGCCAGCAGTTTGGTGCAAAGCGGGTTTTCCAGCTCCTACGAGCAGTACTTC. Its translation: CASSLVQSGFSSSYEQYF.

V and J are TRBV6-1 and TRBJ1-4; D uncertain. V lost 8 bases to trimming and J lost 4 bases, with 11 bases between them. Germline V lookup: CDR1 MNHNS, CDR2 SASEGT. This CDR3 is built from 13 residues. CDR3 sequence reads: CASARDHNEKLFF. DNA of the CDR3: TGTGCCAGCGCGCGCGACCATAATGAAAAACTGTTTTTT.

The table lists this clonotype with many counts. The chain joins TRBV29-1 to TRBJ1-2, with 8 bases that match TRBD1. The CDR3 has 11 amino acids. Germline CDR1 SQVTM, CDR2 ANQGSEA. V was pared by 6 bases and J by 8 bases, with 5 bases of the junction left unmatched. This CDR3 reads CSVRGRGGYTF. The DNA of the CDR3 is TGCAGCGTCAGGGGGCGCGGCGGCTACACCTTC.

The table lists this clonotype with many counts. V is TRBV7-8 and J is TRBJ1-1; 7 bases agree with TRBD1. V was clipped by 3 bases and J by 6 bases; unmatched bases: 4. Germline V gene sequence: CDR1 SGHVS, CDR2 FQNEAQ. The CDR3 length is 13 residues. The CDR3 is CASSLDRTAEAFF. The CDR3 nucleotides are TGTGCCAGCAGCTTGGACAGGACCGCTGAAGCTTTCTTT.

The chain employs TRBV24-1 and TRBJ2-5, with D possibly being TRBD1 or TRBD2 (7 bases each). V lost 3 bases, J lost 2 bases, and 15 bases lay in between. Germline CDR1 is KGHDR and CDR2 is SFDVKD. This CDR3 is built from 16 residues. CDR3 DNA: TGTGCCACCAGTGATGCGGGGGACAGCCAGCAAGAGACCCAGTACTTC. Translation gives CATSDAGDSQQETQYF.

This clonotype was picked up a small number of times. The CDR3 DNA reads as TGCAGCTTCTCCCCTGGGATCACTGAAGCTTTCTTT. The encoded protein is CSFSPGITEAFF. V gene TRBV29-1 combines with J gene TRBJ1-1; D not resolved. The germline CDR1 and CDR2 sequences are SQVTM and ANQGSEA. Trimming pared 8 bases from V and 4 bases from J, leaving 14 bases between. This CDR3 has 12 residues.

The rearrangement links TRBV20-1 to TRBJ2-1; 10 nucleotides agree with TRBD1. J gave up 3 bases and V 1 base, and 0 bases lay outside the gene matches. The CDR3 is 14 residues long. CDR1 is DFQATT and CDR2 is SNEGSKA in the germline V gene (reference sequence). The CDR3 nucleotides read TGCAGTGCTAGAGGGGACAGGGGCTACAATGAGCAGTTCTTC. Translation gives CSARGDRGYNEQFF.

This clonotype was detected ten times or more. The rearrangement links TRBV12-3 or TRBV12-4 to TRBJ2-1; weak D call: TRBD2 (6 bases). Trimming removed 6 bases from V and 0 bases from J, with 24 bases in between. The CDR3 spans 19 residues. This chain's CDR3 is CASSPMTGRGVSSYNEQFF. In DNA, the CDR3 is TGTGCCAGCAGCCCAATGACGGGGCGCGGGGTAAGCTCCTACAATGAGCAGTTCTTC.

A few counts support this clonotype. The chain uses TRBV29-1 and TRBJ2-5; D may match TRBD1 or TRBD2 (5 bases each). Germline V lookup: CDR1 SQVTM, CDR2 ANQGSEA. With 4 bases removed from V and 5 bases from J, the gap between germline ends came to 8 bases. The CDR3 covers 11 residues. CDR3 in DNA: TGCAGCGTTGTGTGGGGGGAGACCCAGTACTTC. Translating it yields CSVVWGETQYF.

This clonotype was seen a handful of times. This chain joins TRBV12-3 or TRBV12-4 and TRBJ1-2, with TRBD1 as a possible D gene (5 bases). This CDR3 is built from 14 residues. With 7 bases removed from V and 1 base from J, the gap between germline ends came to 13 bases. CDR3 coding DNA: TGTGCCAGCACCCCGGGGCAGCTTAACTATGGCTACACCTTC. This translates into CASTPGQLNYGYTF.

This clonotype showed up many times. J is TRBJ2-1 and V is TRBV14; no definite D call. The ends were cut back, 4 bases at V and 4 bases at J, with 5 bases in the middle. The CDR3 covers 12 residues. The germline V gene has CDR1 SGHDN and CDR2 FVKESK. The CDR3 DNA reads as TGTGCCAGCAGCCGGGCTTACAATGAGCAGTTCTTC. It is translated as CASSRAYNEQFF.

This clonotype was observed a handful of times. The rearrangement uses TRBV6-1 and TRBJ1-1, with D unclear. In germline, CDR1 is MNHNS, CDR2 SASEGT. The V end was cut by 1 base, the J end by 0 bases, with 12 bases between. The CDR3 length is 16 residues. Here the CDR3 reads CASSEVPGTLNTEAFF. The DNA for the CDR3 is TGTGCCAGCAGTGAAGTTCCTGGCACCTTGAACACTGAAGCTTTCTTT.

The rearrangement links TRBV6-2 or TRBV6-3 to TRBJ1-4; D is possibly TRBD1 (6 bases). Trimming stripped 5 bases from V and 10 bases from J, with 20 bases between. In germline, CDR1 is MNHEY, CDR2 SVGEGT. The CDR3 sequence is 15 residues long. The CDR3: CASSRTQGNLGKLFF. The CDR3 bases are TGTGCCAGCAGTCGAACGCAGGGGAACCTTGGAAAACTGTTTTTT.

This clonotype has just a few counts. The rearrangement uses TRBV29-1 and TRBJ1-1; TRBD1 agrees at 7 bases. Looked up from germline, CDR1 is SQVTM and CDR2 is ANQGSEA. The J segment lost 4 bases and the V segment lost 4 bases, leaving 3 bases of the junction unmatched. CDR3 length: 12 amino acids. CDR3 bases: TGCAGCGTTGTTCCAGGGGGCACTGAAGCTTTCTTT. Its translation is CSVVPGGTEAFF.

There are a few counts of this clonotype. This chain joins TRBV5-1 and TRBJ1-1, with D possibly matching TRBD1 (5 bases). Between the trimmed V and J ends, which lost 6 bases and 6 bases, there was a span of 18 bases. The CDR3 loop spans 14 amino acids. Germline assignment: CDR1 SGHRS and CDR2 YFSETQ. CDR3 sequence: CASTLRGGVSEAFF. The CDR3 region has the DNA TGCGCCAGCACGCTGCGGGGGGGAGTCTCTGAAGCTTTCTTT.

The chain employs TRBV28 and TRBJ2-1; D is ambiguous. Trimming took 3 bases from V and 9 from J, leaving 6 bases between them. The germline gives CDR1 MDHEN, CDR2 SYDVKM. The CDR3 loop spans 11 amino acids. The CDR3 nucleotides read TGTGCCAGCAGTTTCGGAAGTGAGCAGTTCTTC. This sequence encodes CASSFGSEQFF. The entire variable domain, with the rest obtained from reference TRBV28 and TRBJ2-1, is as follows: DVKVTQSSRYLVKRTGEKVFLECVQDMDHENMFWYRQDPGLGLRLIYFSYDVKMKEKGDIPEGYSVSREKKERFSLILESASTNQTSMYLCASSFGSEQFFGPGTRLTVL.

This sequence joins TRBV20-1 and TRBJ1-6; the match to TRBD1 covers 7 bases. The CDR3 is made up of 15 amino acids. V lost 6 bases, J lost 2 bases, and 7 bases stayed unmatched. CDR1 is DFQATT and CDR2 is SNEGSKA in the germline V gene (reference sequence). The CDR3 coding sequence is TGCAGTGCCCCAGGGGGTATCCCCTATAATTCACCCCTCCACTTT. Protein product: CSAPGGIPYNSPLHF.

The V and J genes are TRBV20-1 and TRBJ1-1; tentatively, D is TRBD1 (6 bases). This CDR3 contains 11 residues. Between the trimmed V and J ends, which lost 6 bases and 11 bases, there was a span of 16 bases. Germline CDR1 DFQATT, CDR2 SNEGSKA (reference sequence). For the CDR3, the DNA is TGCAGTGCGGGGAACAGGGATGGGGCTTTCTTT. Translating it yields CSAGNRDGAFF.

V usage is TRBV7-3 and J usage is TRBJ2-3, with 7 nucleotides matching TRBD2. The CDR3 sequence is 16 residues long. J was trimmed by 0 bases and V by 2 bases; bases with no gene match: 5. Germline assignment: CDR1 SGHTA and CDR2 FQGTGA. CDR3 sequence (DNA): TGTGCCAGCAGCTTACGTGGCGGGGGAAGCACAGATACGCAGTATTTT. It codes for CASSLRGGGSTDTQYF.

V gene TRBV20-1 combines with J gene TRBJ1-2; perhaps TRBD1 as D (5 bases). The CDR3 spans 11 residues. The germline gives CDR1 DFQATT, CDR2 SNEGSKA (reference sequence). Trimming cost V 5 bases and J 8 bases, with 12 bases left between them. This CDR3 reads CSAGSGYGYTF. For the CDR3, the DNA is TGCAGTGCTGGCTCAGGGTACGGCTACACCTTC.

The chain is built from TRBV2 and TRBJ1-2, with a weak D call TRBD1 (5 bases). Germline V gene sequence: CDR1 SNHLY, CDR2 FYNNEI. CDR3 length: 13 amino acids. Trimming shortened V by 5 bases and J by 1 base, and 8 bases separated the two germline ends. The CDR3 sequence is CASSLGVNYGYTF. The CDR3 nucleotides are TGTGCCAGCAGTCTGGGGGTTAACTATGGCTACACCTTC.

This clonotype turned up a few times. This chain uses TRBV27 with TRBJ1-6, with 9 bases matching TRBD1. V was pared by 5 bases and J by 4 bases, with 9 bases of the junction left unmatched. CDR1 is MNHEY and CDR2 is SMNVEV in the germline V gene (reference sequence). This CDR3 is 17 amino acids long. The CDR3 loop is CASSIQGAKEYNSPLHF. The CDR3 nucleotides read TGTGCCAGCAGTATACAGGGGGCGAAAGAATATAATTCACCCCTCCACTTT.

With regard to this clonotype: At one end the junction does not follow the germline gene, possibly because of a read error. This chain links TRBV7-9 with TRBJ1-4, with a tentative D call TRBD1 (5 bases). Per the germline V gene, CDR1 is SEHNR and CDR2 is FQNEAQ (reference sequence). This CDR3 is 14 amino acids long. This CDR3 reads CASRLGATNEKLFF. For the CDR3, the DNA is TGTGCCAGCAGGTTAGGGGCAACTAATGAAAAACTGTTTTTT.

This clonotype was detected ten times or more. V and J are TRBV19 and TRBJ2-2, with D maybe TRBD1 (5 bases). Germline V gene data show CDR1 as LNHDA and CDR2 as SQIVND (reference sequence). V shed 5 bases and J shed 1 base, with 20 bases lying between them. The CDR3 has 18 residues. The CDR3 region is CASSFWGVGQGNTGELFF. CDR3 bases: TGTGCCAGTAGTTTCTGGGGCGTTGGGCAGGGGAACACCGGGGAGCTGTTTTTT.

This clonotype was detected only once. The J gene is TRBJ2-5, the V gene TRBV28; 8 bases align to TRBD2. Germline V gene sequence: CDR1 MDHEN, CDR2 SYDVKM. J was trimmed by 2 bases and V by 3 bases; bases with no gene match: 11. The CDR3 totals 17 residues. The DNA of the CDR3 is TGTGCCAGCAGTTTTCCAATTCCGGGGGGGGCACAAGAGACCCAGTACTTC. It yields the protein CASSFPIPGGAQETQYF.

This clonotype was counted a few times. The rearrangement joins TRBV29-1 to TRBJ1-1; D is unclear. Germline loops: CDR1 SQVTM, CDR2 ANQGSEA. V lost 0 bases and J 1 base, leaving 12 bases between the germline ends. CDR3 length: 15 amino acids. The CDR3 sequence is CSVEEREGWNTEAFF. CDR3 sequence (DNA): TGCAGCGTTGAAGAAAGGGAGGGTTGGAACACTGAAGCTTTCTTT.